This T cell receptor beta chain came from a study of CXCR3-negative and CXCR3-positive naive CD8 T cells. Libraries of TRB cDNA were made by 5' RACE and carried UMIs. TCRdb re-called the 5' RACE reads; one entry per CDR3 protein, DNA not given. Its table records tens of thousands of distinct CDR3 sequences. The TCR sequence derives from a human donor in good health. Some clones in this sample may be carry-over from other donors' samples. Sequencing was done on a sample of naive CXCR3- CD8+ T cells from blood. As to subset: CD45RO-CCR7+CD27+CD95- naive CD8+ T cells lacking CXCR3 (TNR3-).

This chain's CDR3 is CSVESINTEAFF. The chain combines TRBV29-1 with TRBJ1-1. Germline V CDR1 and CDR2: SQVTM, ANQGSEA. The CDR3 length is 12 residues.